These 26 T cell receptor beta chains were sequenced from one sample in a study of blood T cell repertoires in COVID-19. Sequencing was performed with immunoSEQ multiplex PCR; in TCRdb, only in-frame clones are kept and a portion is missing. The sample holds more than 150,000 clones, more than 80% seen once. The material sequenced was peripheral blood. Receptors were obtained from a human donor in a cohort sampled during active COVID-19.

The rearrangement links TRBV15 to TRBJ2-5; TRBD1 might be the D (6 bases). V lost 3 bases, J lost 5 bases, and 16 bases lay in between. Germline lookup yields CDR1 LNHNV and CDR2 YYDKDF (reference sequence). The CDR3 spans 15 residues. CDR3 protein: CATSRSSRGLETQYF. The CDR3 nucleotides read TGTGCCACCAGCAGGTCCTCTAGGGGGTTGGAGACCCAGTACTTC.

The chain uses TRBV5-1 and TRBJ2-7; 15 bases fit TRBD2. The V and J ends lost 4 bases and 6 bases, in that order; junction bases with no gene match: 11. CDR1 SGHRS and CDR2 YFSETQ come from the germline V gene. The CDR3 runs to 17 residues. CDR3 loop: CASSTRTSGGAPSEQYF. The CDR3 region has the DNA TGCGCCAGCAGCACAAGGACTAGCGGGGGGGCCCCCTCCGAGCAGTACTTC.

The J gene is TRBJ1-2, the V gene TRBV7-6; 9 bases are a match to TRBD1. V lost 2 bases, J lost 3 bases, and 10 bases stayed unmatched. Germline CDR1 SGHVS, CDR2 FNYEAQ. The CDR3 is 17 amino acids. The CDR3 loop is CASSLTGGAGRYYGYTF. Written as DNA, the CDR3 is TGTGCCAGCAGCTTAACAGGGGGCGCAGGAAGGTACTATGGCTACACCTTC.

The rearrangement joins TRBV7-2 to TRBJ1-2; TRBD1 matches 7 bases. This CDR3 has 12 amino acids. J was trimmed by 7 bases and V by 5 bases; bases with no gene match: 4. Per the germline V gene, CDR1 is SGHTA and CDR2 is FQGNSA. DNA for the CDR3: TGTGCCAGCAGCCCGGACAGGTTTGGCTACACCTTC. Its protein is CASSPDRFGYTF.

The chain combines TRBV18 with TRBJ1-5, with TRBD1 identical over 12 bases. The CDR3 is 18 amino acids. Germline CDR1 KGHSH, CDR2 LQKENI. The J segment lost 7 bases and the V segment lost 2 bases, leaving 12 bases of the junction unmatched. The CDR3 bases are TGTGCCAGCTCACCAGCCGGCCCGGGGACAGGGGGCGAGCAGCCCCAGCATTTT. This codes for CASSPAGPGTGGEQPQHF.

The rearrangement links TRBV5-4 to TRBJ2-2, with 8 bases aligning to TRBD1. Germline CDR1 and CDR2: SGHNT and YYREEE (reference sequence). The CDR3 covers 16 residues. The V gene end was trimmed by 4 bases and the J gene end by 3 bases; junction bases not matched to a gene: 8. The CDR3 nucleotides read TGTGCCAGCAGCCCTCAGGGGGCGCCAGACACCGGGGAGCTGTTTTTT. This encodes CASSPQGAPDTGELFF.

CDR3 DNA: TGTGCCAGCTCACCTCTTAGCGGGAACACTGAAGCTTTCTTT. This sequence encodes CASSPLSGNTEAFF. The V and J genes are TRBV18 and TRBJ1-1; D is undetermined. CDR3 length: 14 amino acids. CDR1 KGHSH and CDR2 LQKENI come from the germline V gene. Trimming removed 3 bases at V and 1 base at J, with 9 bases between.

The J gene is TRBJ2-1, the V gene TRBV30; 7 bases line up with TRBD1. Germline assignment: CDR1 GTSNPN and CDR2 SVGIG (reference sequence). The CDR3 spans 16 residues. Trimming cost V 2 bases and J 0 bases; bases outside gene matches: 7. CDR3 residues: CAWSRTDRSSYNEQFF. The CDR3 nucleotides read TGTGCCTGGAGTCGCACGGACAGGAGCTCCTACAATGAGCAGTTCTTC.

The CDR3 is CASSDTTGGGTEAFF. Written as DNA, the CDR3 is TGTGCCAGCAGTGACACGACAGGGGGCGGAACTGAAGCTTTCTTT. The chain couples TRBV6-4 to TRBJ1-1, with 10 positions matching TRBD1. The germline CDR1 and CDR2 sequences are MRHNA and SNTAGT. V was clipped by 2 bases and J by 5 bases; unmatched bases: 5. The CDR3 has 15 residues.

This chain links TRBV11-1 with TRBJ1-6; TRBD1 matches at 8 bases. Germline assignment: CDR1 SGHAT and CDR2 FQDESV (reference sequence). The CDR3 extends over 14 amino acids. With 4 bases clipped from V and 9 bases from J, the junction kept 5 bases outside the gene matches. The CDR3 nucleotides are TGTGCCAGCAGCTGGGACAGGTCCAGTTCACCCCTCCACTTT. It specifies CASSWDRSSSPLHF.

V is TRBV15 and J is TRBJ1-4; possibly TRBD1 for D (6 bases). Between the trimmed V and J ends, which lost 1 base and 7 bases, there was a span of 10 bases. Germline loops: CDR1 LNHNV, CDR2 YYDKDF (reference sequence). The length of the CDR3 is 14 residues. CDR3 sequence reads: CATSRAVRGEKLFF. The CDR3 DNA sequence: TGTGCCACCAGCAGAGCTGTCAGGGGTGAAAAACTGTTTTTT.

J is TRBJ1-3 and V is TRBV6-2 or TRBV6-3; D possibly corresponds to TRBD1 (6 bases). The V gene's germline CDR1 is MNHEY and CDR2 SVGEGT. This CDR3 region has 18 residues. The germline V and J ends were trimmed by 0 bases and 5 bases, with 20 bases remaining between them. CDR3: CASSYSRGQVSGRNTIYF. The CDR3 coding sequence is TGTGCCAGCAGTTACTCGCGGGGGCAGGTCTCTGGGCGAAACACCATATATTTT.

The genes are TRBV6-6 and TRBJ2-7, with D perhaps matching TRBD1 or TRBD2 (6 bases each). The V gene lost 6 bases and the J gene lost 5 bases, with 11 bases spanning the gap. The germline V gene has CDR1 MNHNY and CDR2 SVGAGI (reference sequence). CDR3 length: 12 amino acids. CDR3 in amino acids: CASRYREDEQYF. CDR3 coding DNA: TGTGCCAGCAGGTACAGGGAGGACGAGCAGTACTTC.

The rearrangement links TRBV2 to TRBJ1-4; the match to TRBD1 covers 9 bases. Germline-derived CDR1 and CDR2 are SNHLY and FYNNEI. The CDR3 is 16 amino acids. Trimming took 3 bases from V and 8 from J; bases not matched to a gene: 10. CDR3 residues: CASSDPAGQGEEKLFF. Here the CDR3 DNA reads TGTGCCAGCAGTGATCCGGCGGGACAGGGCGAAGAAAAACTGTTTTTT. The full variable domain, in which reference TRBV2 and TRBJ1-4 provide the parts outside the CDR3, is EPEVTQTPSHQVTQMGQEVILRCVPISNHLYFYWYRQILGQKVEFLVSFYNNEISEKSEIFDDQFSVERPDGSNFTLKIRSTKLEDSAMYFCASSDPAGQGEEKLFFGSGTQLSVL.

The chain uses TRBV6-5 and TRBJ2-1; tentatively, D is TRBD1 (5 bases). Per germline, CDR1 MNHEY and CDR2 SVGAGI. Trimming left V 5 bases short and J 8 bases short, with 10 bases between. This CDR3 region has 12 residues. The DNA for the CDR3 is TGTGCCAGCAGTCCAGGGTACGATGAGCAGTTCTTC. It is translated as CASSPGYDEQFF.

The chain employs TRBV10-3 and TRBJ2-7; the match to TRBD1 covers 10 bases. The germline CDR1 and CDR2 sequences are ENHRY and SYGVKD. The CDR3 is 15 amino acids. V shed 6 bases and J 4 bases; nucleotides not matched to a gene: 9. The CDR3 DNA is TGTGCCATCAGAGCAGCGGGACAGGGGAGGTACGAGCAGTACTTC. This codes for CAIRAAGQGRYEQYF.

This chain links TRBV6-2 or TRBV6-3 with TRBJ2-7; D perhaps matches TRBD1 (5 bases). Germline V gives CDR1 MNHEY, CDR2 SVGEGT. This CDR3 has 13 amino acids. The V and J ends lost 5 bases and 1 base respectively, with 9 bases between them. The CDR3 region is CASSRQSSYEQYF. The CDR3 region has the DNA TGTGCCAGCAGTCGACAGTCTTCCTACGAGCAGTACTTC.

The chain uses TRBV5-1 and TRBJ2-5; TRBD1 agrees at 7 bases. The CDR3 spans 14 residues. The germline V gene encodes CDR1 SGHRS and CDR2 YFSETQ. V shed 3 bases and J 2 bases; nucleotides not matched to a gene: 4. The CDR3 DNA follows: TGCGCCAGCAGCTACGACAGGGTTCAAGAGACCCAGTACTTC. It encodes CASSYDRVQETQYF.

This clone was seen only once. The chain uses TRBV13 and TRBJ2-7; maybe TRBD2 (5 bases). The CDR3 contains 14 residues. Germline V lookup: CDR1 PRHDT, CDR2 FYEKMQ (reference sequence). Trimming pared 4 bases from V and 1 base from J, leaving 11 bases between. CDR3 sequence: CASSSLARSYEQYF. For the CDR3, the DNA is TGTGCCAGCAGCTCCTTAGCGAGGTCCTACGAGCAGTACTTC.

The chain couples TRBV11-2 to TRBJ2-6; D ambiguous. Germline V gene sequence: CDR1 SGHAT, CDR2 FQNNGV. The V end was cut by 6 bases, the J end by 0 bases, with 6 bases between. The CDR3 has 14 residues. The CDR3 coding sequence is TGTGCCAGCAGGCGGATCTCTGGGGCCAACGTCCTGACTTTC. This encodes CASRRISGANVLTF.

The CDR3 region has the DNA TGTGCCAGCAGCGCCTACAGGGGGGAGAGAGAGCAGTACTTC. It encodes CASSAYRGEREQYF. This rearrangement joins TRBV5-4 to TRBJ2-7; 8 bases map to TRBD1. This CDR3 contains 14 residues. The V and J ends lost 4 bases and 7 bases, in that order; junction bases with no gene match: 10. Germline CDR1 is SGHNT and CDR2 is YYREEE (reference sequence).

This clone has just a few counts. The chain couples TRBV30 to TRBJ2-7; D possibly corresponds to TRBD1 (5 bases). V was trimmed by 4 bases and J by 6 bases, leaving 10 bases between them. Looked up from germline, CDR1 is GTSNPN and CDR2 is SVGIG (reference sequence). The CDR3 runs 11 residues. The CDR3 spells CAWTGMGEQYF. The CDR3 nucleotides are TGTGCCTGGACAGGGATGGGCGAGCAGTACTTC.

The chain carries TRBV18 and TRBJ2-5; no clear D gene. The CDR3 is 14 residues long. V was pared by 8 bases and J by 2 bases, with 15 bases between. The germline CDR1 and CDR2 sequences are KGHSH and LQKENI. CDR3 residues: CASLPAGLQETQYF. The CDR3 DNA reads as TGTGCCAGCCTACCGGCAGGTTTGCAAGAGACCCAGTACTTC.

The rearrangement links TRBV18 to TRBJ2-3, with 10 bases that match TRBD2. CDR3 length: 16 amino acids. From germline, CDR1 is KGHSH and CDR2 LQKENI. V was pared by 4 bases and J by 2 bases, with 6 bases of the junction left unmatched. The CDR3 DNA follows: TGTGCCAGCTCACTTCTAGCGGGGGAGTCCACAGATACGCAGTATTTT. Residues: CASSLLAGESTDTQYF.

V usage is TRBV1 and J usage is TRBJ1-2. TRBV1 is assigned pseudogene status. The CDR3 totals 13 residues. CDR3 loop: CTSSYSGMTGYTF. CDR3 sequence (DNA): TGCACCAGCAGCTACTCGGGGATGACCGGCTACACCTTC.

This chain joins TRBV18 and TRBJ2-1; 8 bases are shared with TRBD1. This CDR3 is 17 amino acids long. V trimming: 3 bases; J trimming: 4 bases; junction bases outside the gene matches: 11. The germline V gene encodes CDR1 KGHSH and CDR2 LQKENI. The CDR3 here is CASSPTRDRGEYNEQFF. The CDR3 nucleotides are TGTGCCAGCTCACCGACGAGAGACAGGGGCGAATACAATGAGCAGTTCTTC.